Following are 31 T cell receptor beta chains from one sample sequenced in a study of human T cells and chemical hapten exposure. TCRdb reanalysed the RACE reads using MiXCR and keeps one entry per CDR3 protein. This sample has 50,000 or so distinct CDR3 sequences, with roughly 9.5% found just once. Time point of the sample: patch test 1, 2 weeks after DPC sensitization. Treatment given: therapeutic diphenylcyclopropenone sensitization with weekly scalp DPC. The source was whole blood, collected in connection with sensitization to the hapten diphenylcyclopropenone (DPC). All receptors come from a woman aged 45-59 years with alopecia areata. Some clones in this sample may be carry-over from other donors' samples.

Turning to this clonotype: A much larger clone lies a single base off, so this may be a read error. The rearrangement links TRBV7-2 to TRBJ2-4; D gene ambiguous. Germline V lookup: CDR1 SGHTA, CDR2 FQGNSA. The CDR3 is 13 amino acids. DNA of the CDR3: TGTGCCGGCAGCTTCCTAGCCAAAAACATTCAGTACTTC. Protein sequence: CAGSFLAKNIQYF.

There are many counts of this clonotype. CDR3 residues: CASSSRRTQYF. The DNA of the CDR3 is TGTGCCAGCAGTTCCCGTCGGACCCAGTACTTC. This chain links TRBV28 with TRBJ2-5, with D unresolved. This CDR3 has 11 residues. Trimming removed 4 bases at V and 7 bases at J, with 7 bases between. Germline CDR1 MDHEN, CDR2 SYDVKM.

This clonotype showed up many times. The rearrangement links TRBV7-2 to TRBJ2-3, with 8 bases fitting TRBD2. J was trimmed by 8 bases and V by 1 base; bases with no gene match: 8. The CDR3 covers 15 residues. CDR1 is SGHTA and CDR2 is FQGNSA in the germline V gene. CDR3 residues: CASSLEKRETGTQYF. The CDR3 bases are TGTGCCAGCAGCTTAGAAAAGCGGGAGACGGGTACGCAGTATTTT.

There are many counts of this clonotype. This chain links TRBV11-2 with TRBJ2-6; D call uncertain. Germline V gene lookup returns CDR1 SGHAT and CDR2 FQNNGV. The CDR3 runs to 16 residues. V was shortened by 6 bases and J by 1 base, with 13 bases between the two germline ends. CDR3 nucleotides: TGTGCCAGCAGTCAAGGTCGGCATTCTGGGGCCAACGTCCTGACTTTC. Encoded protein: CASSQGRHSGANVLTF.

This clonotype was seen at least ten times. This chain connects TRBV10-3 to TRBJ1-4; possible D gene TRBD1, 5 bases. Germline assignment: CDR1 ENHRY and CDR2 SYGVKD. Trimming took 6 bases from V and 10 from J, leaving 21 bases between them. This CDR3 spans 15 amino acids. In DNA form, the CDR3 reads TGTGCCATCAGGAGTGACTCATGGGGGTCAGGAAAACTGTTTTTT. Its translation is CAIRSDSWGSGKLFF.

This clonotype was counted a few times. J is TRBJ2-1 and V is TRBV5-5; 11 bases line up with TRBD2. V gave up 3 bases and J gave up 3 bases; unmatched junction bases: 2. Germline values: CDR1 SGHKS, CDR2 YYEKEE (reference sequence). The CDR3 is made up of 15 amino acids. The CDR3 sequence is CASSSLAGGYNEQFF. The CDR3 bases are TGTGCCAGCAGCTCCCTAGCGGGGGGCTACAATGAGCAGTTCTTC.

The sample holds a few counts of this clonotype. The chain is built from TRBV7-6 and TRBJ2-2; no firm D call. Germline V gene sequence: CDR1 SGHVS, CDR2 FNYEAQ. The CDR3 has 16 residues. Trimming removed 1 base from V and 2 bases from J, with 11 bases in between. The CDR3 nucleotides read TGTGCCAGCAGCTTAGAGTCAGGATCTAACACCGGGGAGCTGTTTTTT. Residues: CASSLESGSNTGELFF.

At least ten counts were recorded for this clonotype. V gene TRBV3-1 combines with J gene TRBJ2-7; 8 bases match TRBD2. The CDR3 length is 14 residues. CDR1 and CDR2 (germline): LGHDT, YNNKEL (reference sequence). Germline trimming cut 3 bases from V and 6 bases from J; bases unmatched to any gene: 7. The CDR3 nucleotides read TGTGCCAGCAGCCAGGGACTAGACTATCTCGAGCAGTACTTC. It yields the protein CASSQGLDYLEQYF.

This clonotype came up many times. The CDR3 sequence is CASKGVAVGNEQFF. DNA of the CDR3: TGTGCCAGCAAGGGGGTGGCTGTGGGCAATGAGCAGTTCTTC. V and J are TRBV6-6 and TRBJ2-1, with TRBD1 as a possible D gene (6 bases). CDR1 is MNHNY, CDR2 SVGAGI, per germline (reference sequence). This CDR3 has 14 residues. The V end was cut by 7 bases, the J end by 6 bases, with 16 bases between.

This clonotype was observed at least ten times. The rearrangement joins TRBV30 to TRBJ2-2; D is uncertain. The CDR3 is made up of 11 amino acids. CDR1 GTSNPN and CDR2 SVGIG come from the germline V gene (reference sequence). The CDR3 DNA reads TGTGCTTTCCGGGTAGCCGGGGAGCTGTTTTTT. Protein product: CAFRVAGELFF.

V is TRBV20-1 and J is TRBJ2-7; 9 bases fit TRBD1. Germline loops: CDR1 DFQATT, CDR2 SNEGSKA (reference sequence). Trimming removed 0 bases from V and 8 bases from J; junction bases left unmatched: 11. The CDR3 runs 15 residues. CDR3 loop: CSARDVGQGSTKQYF. The CDR3 nucleotides read TGCAGTGCTAGAGATGTGGGACAGGGCTCCACGAAGCAGTACTTC.

In its sample, this clonotype was seen many times. The chain couples TRBV12-3 or TRBV12-4 to TRBJ1-1; no definite D call. The CDR3 runs to 21 residues. The ends were cut back, 6 bases at V and 0 bases at J, with 32 bases in the middle. In nucleotides, the CDR3 is TGTGCCAGCAGGATGAGAGGGTCTGTTTTCTCCAAAGGGAAAATGAACACTGAAGCTTTCTTT. Translated: CASRMRGSVFSKGKMNTEAFF.

This clonotype was seen at least ten times. The V call is TRBV6-1, the J call TRBJ2-6; D ambiguous. V shed 7 bases and J shed 3 bases, with 22 bases lying between them. CDR1 and CDR2 (germline): MNHNS, SASEGT. The CDR3 contains 18 residues. CDR3 sequence reads: CASNLLGSSRFGANVLTF. CDR3 sequence (DNA): TGTGCCAGCAATCTACTGGGCAGTTCTCGATTTGGGGCCAACGTCCTGACTTTC.

This clonotype ranks as medium-sized. This chain connects TRBV21-1 to TRBJ2-2; the table's TRBD1 call for D was not verified on the DNA. TRBV21-1 is flagged as a pseudogene. The length of the CDR3 is 19 residues. CDR3 nucleotides: TGTGCCAGCAGCAATTACCGGGACACCCGTCTTTTGGACACCGGGGAGCTGTTTTTT. Its protein product is CASSNYRDTRLLDTGELFF.

This clonotype was seen at least ten times. The chain uses TRBV20-1 and TRBJ2-1, with a possible D match to TRBD2 (6 bases). The germline gives CDR1 DFQATT, CDR2 SNEGSKA (reference sequence). Trimming removed 4 bases at V and 0 bases at J, with 13 bases between. This CDR3 is built from 15 residues. CDR3: CSAIIGLSSYNEQFF. The CDR3 DNA sequence: TGCAGTGCTATAATCGGACTATCCTCCTACAATGAGCAGTTCTTC.

This clonotype has ten or more counts. J is TRBJ2-1 and V is TRBV20-1, with 7 bases identical to TRBD2. Trimming at V came to 1 base and at J to 0 bases, leaving 3 bases not matched to a gene. This CDR3 region has 15 residues. Germline loops: CDR1 DFQATT, CDR2 SNEGSKA (reference sequence). CDR3 loop: CSARGAGDSYNEQFF. The CDR3 nucleotides read TGCAGTGCTAGAGGGGCGGGGGACTCCTACAATGAGCAGTTCTTC.

Ten or more counts support this clonotype. The V gene is TRBV6-1, the J gene TRBJ2-4; 8 nucleotides match TRBD1. V shed 2 bases, J shed 7 bases, and the junction held 10 bases outside the gene matches. The CDR3 contains 16 residues. The germline V gene has CDR1 MNHNS and CDR2 SASEGT. The DNA for the CDR3 is TGTGCCAGCAGTGAAATTTGGACAGGGCAAAAGAACATTCAGTACTTC. This sequence encodes CASSEIWTGQKNIQYF.

This clonotype turned up a few times. V is TRBV7-2 and J is TRBJ2-2; D is unresolved. Germline assignment: CDR1 SGHTA and CDR2 FQGNSA. V lost 0 bases and J 6 bases, leaving 8 bases between the germline ends. The CDR3 is made up of 14 amino acids. The CDR3 here is CASSLAVEAGELFF. The DNA of the CDR3 is TGTGCCAGCAGCTTAGCTGTAGAGGCCGGGGAGCTGTTTTTT.

This clonotype was found many times. The chain is built from TRBV10-3 and TRBJ1-6; D uncertain. Per the germline V gene, CDR1 is ENHRY and CDR2 is SYGVKD. Trimming took off 0 bases at V and 10 bases at J, with 13 bases between the two ends. This CDR3 has 15 residues. The CDR3 region has the DNA TGTGCCATCAGTGAGTCGAGCGGGAACAACTCACCCCTCCACTTT. Translated: CAISESSGNNSPLHF.

This clonotype has more than one count but fewer than ten. The chain is built from TRBV2 and TRBJ1-2; 7 bases are a match to TRBD1. The CDR3 is made up of 12 amino acids. The junction had 3 bases not matched to a gene; V was cut back by 5 bases and J by 6 bases. Germline V gene sequence: CDR1 SNHLY, CDR2 FYNNEI. The CDR3 sequence is CASSRQGDGYTF. The CDR3 DNA reads as TGTGCCAGCAGTAGACAGGGCGATGGCTACACCTTC.

This clonotype was found many times. V is TRBV18 and J is TRBJ2-1, with 11 bases aligning to TRBD2. V lost 1 base and J lost 7; bases outside the gene matches: 9. The CDR3 sequence is 17 residues long. Per the germline V gene, CDR1 is KGHSH and CDR2 is LQKENI. Here the CDR3 DNA reads TGTGCCAGCTCACCACGAACTAGCGGGAGTTCTGGGAATGAGCAGTTCTTC. It translates to CASSPRTSGSSGNEQFF.

This clonotype was seen at least ten times. At one of its ends the junction is not consistent with the germline gene, which may arise from a read error. The V and J genes are TRBV7-2 and TRBJ2-7; D is ambiguous. The CDR3 is 9 residues long. Looked up from germline, CDR1 is SGHTA and CDR2 is FQGNSA. In DNA, the CDR3 is TGTGCCAGCAGCCCGCCATTCATCTTC. Protein: CASSPPFIF. Based on the CDR3 plus reference TRBV7-2 and TRBJ2-7, the full variable domain is GAGVSQSPSNKVTEKGKDVELRCDPISGHTALYWYRQSLGQGLEFLIYFQGNSAPDKSGLPSDRFSAERTGGSVSTLTIQRTQQEDSAVYLCASSPPFIFGPGTRLTVT.

A few counts support this clonotype. This sequence joins TRBV14 and TRBJ2-7; D is unclear. V was trimmed by 1 base and J by 13 bases, leaving 14 bases between them. Germline CDR1 is SGHDN and CDR2 is FVKESK. The CDR3 is made up of 12 amino acids. The CDR3 region is CASSQGTRLPYF. As DNA, the CDR3 is TGTGCCAGCAGCCAAGGAACGCGTCTTCCTTACTTC.

Many counts were recorded for this clonotype. The CDR3 loop is CASSPPGVNTEAFF. In DNA, the CDR3 is TGTGCCAGCAGCCCCCCAGGAGTGAACACTGAAGCTTTCTTT. This chain joins TRBV7-2 and TRBJ1-1; D remains ambiguous. With 5 bases removed from V and 0 bases from J, the gap between germline ends came to 10 bases. CDR1 and CDR2 (germline): SGHTA, FQGNSA. The CDR3 covers 14 residues.

This clonotype occurred a few times. The chain links TRBV6-2 or TRBV6-3 to TRBJ1-5; D is possibly TRBD1 (5 bases). The V end lost 6 bases, the J end lost 6 bases, and 21 bases lay between the germline ends. The germline V gene has CDR1 MNHEY and CDR2 SVGEGT. The CDR3 is made up of 16 amino acids. CDR3 sequence (DNA): TGTGCCAGCAGATTTGCCGACGACAGTCCTAGTCAGCCCCAGCATTTT. It codes for CASRFADDSPSQPQHF.

This clonotype was picked up many times. The V and J genes are TRBV7-2 and TRBJ2-1; weak D call: TRBD2 (6 bases). Trimming took 1 base from V and 9 from J, leaving 22 bases between them. Germline CDR1 is SGHTA and CDR2 is FQGNSA. CDR3 length equals 17 residues. The CDR3 coding sequence is TGTGCCAGCAGCTTAGTTGGATGGGGCGGGAAGGGAAGTGAGCAGTTCTTC. Amino acid sequence: CASSLVGWGGKGSEQFF. Together with reference TRBV7-2 and TRBJ2-1, the CDR3 gives the full variable domain: GAGVSQSPSNKVTEKGKDVELRCDPISGHTALYWYRQSLGQGLEFLIYFQGNSAPDKSGLPSDRFSAERTGGSVSTLTIQRTQQEDSAVYLCASSLVGWGGKGSEQFFGPGTRLTVL.

The chain employs TRBV29-1 and TRBJ2-3, with D hard to call. Germline V gene sequence: CDR1 SQVTM, CDR2 ANQGSEA. CDR3 size: 11 residues. Trimming pared 6 bases from V and 4 bases from J, leaving 8 bases between. DNA for the CDR3: TGCAGCGTCGGATTCGCAGATACGCAGTATTTT. Encoded protein: CSVGFADTQYF.

This clonotype was observed at least ten times. The chain recombines TRBV12-3 or TRBV12-4 with TRBJ2-5; 9 nucleotides agree with TRBD2. V gave up 5 bases and J gave up 9 bases; unmatched junction bases: 10. This CDR3 has 14 residues. The DNA for the CDR3 is TGTGCCAGCAGTCCCCGGACTAGCGAGGGGGCCCAGTACTTC. It yields the protein CASSPRTSEGAQYF.

This clonotype was seen at least ten times. This sequence joins TRBV18 and TRBJ1-1; no reliable D call. There are 13 residues in the CDR3. The germline gives CDR1 KGHSH, CDR2 LQKENI. V lost 2 bases and J 6 bases, leaving 10 bases between the germline ends. The CDR3 loop reads CASSPGIGPEAFF. As DNA, the CDR3 is TGTGCCAGCTCACCAGGAATAGGCCCTGAAGCTTTCTTT. The variable domain in full, with the rest retrieved from reference TRBV18 and TRBJ1-1, is NAGVMQNPRHLVRRRGQEARLRCSPMKGHSHVYWYRQLPEEGLKFMVYLQKENIIDESGMPKERFSAEFPKEGPSILRIQQVVRGDSAAYFCASSPGIGPEAFFGQGTRLTVV.

In this sample, this clonotype turned up many times. The chain links TRBV7-9 to TRBJ1-2; D is unclear. V was clipped by 5 bases and J by 7 bases, with 20 bases between them. Germline lookup yields CDR1 SEHNR and CDR2 FQNEAQ (reference sequence). The CDR3 spans 15 residues. CDR3 nucleotide sequence: TGTGCCAGCAGCCGGGCAGTTGAAAGGTTGGGTGGCTACACCTTC. It translates to CASSRAVERLGGYTF.

This clonotype was observed at least ten times. The genes are TRBV19 and TRBJ2-1; possible D gene TRBD1, 5 bases. The germline gives CDR1 LNHDA, CDR2 SQIVND (reference sequence). Trimming removed 5 bases at V and 4 bases at J, with 18 bases between. CDR3 length equals 16 residues. In nucleotides, the CDR3 is TGTGCCAGTAGTTGGCACAAGGGGCAAGATTACAATGAGCAGTTCTTC. Its protein product is CASSWHKGQDYNEQFF.